These 30 T cell receptor beta chains were all obtained from the same sample, sequenced in a study of T cell responses to AZD1222 COVID-19 vaccine. Generated by immunoSEQ multiplex PCR, the TCRdb table keeps only in-frame clones and is missing some. The table shows about 180,000 clones, with around 88% occurring only once. The specimen was peripheral blood, collected 28 days after the second AZD1222 dose. All receptors derive from an adult who received the AZD1222 COVID-19 vaccine.

V gene TRBV10-3 combines with J gene TRBJ2-1; 11 bases align to TRBD2. Trimming cost V 3 bases and J 6 bases; bases outside gene matches: 7. Germline assignment: CDR1 ENHRY and CDR2 SYGVKD. The CDR3 extends over 16 amino acids. The CDR3 bases are TGTGCCATCAGTGATCCCGGGACTAGCGGCGTCAATGAGCAGTTCTTC. It codes for CAISDPGTSGVNEQFF.

The chain has TRBV29-1 and TRBJ2-5; perhaps TRBD1 as D (6 bases). Looked up from germline, CDR1 is SQVTM and CDR2 is ANQGSEA. V was shortened by 7 bases and J by 5 bases, with 14 bases between the two germline ends. This CDR3 is 12 amino acids long. The CDR3: CSASTGRETQYF. The CDR3, as DNA: TGCAGCGCCTCGACAGGAAGGGAGACCCAGTACTTC.

The CDR3 coding sequence is TGTGCCAGCAGTTTAGGCAGAGTGAACACTGAAGCTTTCTTT. Translation gives CASSLGRVNTEAFF. This sequence joins TRBV28 and TRBJ1-1; D not resolved. The V end lost 2 bases, the J end lost 0 bases, and 7 bases lay between the germline ends. There are 14 residues in the CDR3. CDR1 is MDHEN and CDR2 is SYDVKM in the germline V gene. Based on the CDR3 plus reference TRBV28 and TRBJ1-1, the full variable domain is DVKVTQSSRYLVKRTGEKVFLECVQDMDHENMFWYRQDPGLGLRLIYFSYDVKMKEKGDIPEGYSVSREKKERFSLILESASTNQTSMYLCASSLGRVNTEAFFGQGTRLTVV.

This clone appeared once. The chain couples TRBV27 to TRBJ2-3; 12 positions agree with TRBD2. The length of the CDR3 is 14 residues. Trimming took 10 bases from V and 6 from J; bases not matched to a gene: 8. Germline CDR1 and CDR2: MNHEY and SMNVEV (reference sequence). For the CDR3, the DNA is TGTGCCACCCGGACTAGCGGGGCCCCGGATACGCAGTATTTT. Protein: CATRTSGAPDTQYF.

The chain has TRBV28 and TRBJ1-1; weak D call: TRBD1 (5 bases). CDR3 length: 13 amino acids. V was trimmed by 7 bases and J by 3 bases, leaving 12 bases between them. Germline CDR1 is MDHEN and CDR2 is SYDVKM. CDR3 DNA: TGTGCCAGCACTATACTGGGGGACACTGAAGCTTTCTTT. Its protein product is CASTILGDTEAFF.

This rearrangement joins TRBV9 to TRBJ2-5, with TRBD2 matching 14 bases. The ends lost 3 bases at V and 6 bases at J; junction bases unmatched: 7. The CDR3 runs 16 residues. Germline lookup yields CDR1 SGDLS and CDR2 YYNGEE. The CDR3 region is CASSASGTSGGQTQYF. The CDR3 DNA sequence: TGTGCCAGCAGCGCTTCCGGGACTAGCGGGGGACAGACCCAGTACTTC.

V is TRBV6-5 and J is TRBJ2-1; TRBD1 matches 7 bases. After removal of 8 bases from V and 12 bases from J, the junction contained 7 bases not matched to a gene. The CDR3 totals 11 residues. Germline values: CDR1 MNHEY, CDR2 SVGAGI. The CDR3 loop reads CASWGGTVQFF. As DNA, the CDR3 is TGTGCCAGCTGGGGTGGGACAGTGCAGTTCTTC.

The rearrangement links TRBV4-1 to TRBJ2-7; D might be TRBD1 (6 bases). The germline V gene has CDR1 MGHRA and CDR2 YSYEKL. V was shortened by 1 base and J by 3 bases, with 13 bases between the two germline ends. The CDR3 length is 15 residues. CDR3: CASSQGHDRSYEQYF. CDR3 coding DNA: TGCGCCAGCAGCCAAGGGCATGACAGGAGCTACGAGCAGTACTTC.

The J gene is TRBJ1-4, the V gene TRBV4-3; D remains unclear. V dropped 0 bases and J dropped 0 bases, with 8 bases sitting between them. CDR3 length: 16 amino acids. In germline, CDR1 is LGHNA, CDR2 YSLEER. For the CDR3, the DNA is TGCGCCAGCAGCCAAGATGCAAGGACAACTAATGAAAAACTGTTTTTT. Its protein is CASSQDARTTNEKLFF.

The chain carries TRBV6-5 and TRBJ1-1, with 8 bases fitting TRBD1. Trimming cost V 6 bases and J 0 bases; bases outside gene matches: 0. Germline values: CDR1 MNHEY, CDR2 SVGAGI. The CDR3 is 13 amino acids. CDR3: CASRQGVNTEAFF. CDR3 nucleotide sequence: TGTGCCAGCAGACAGGGGGTGAACACTGAAGCTTTCTTT.

The V and J genes are TRBV3-1 (or the pseudogene TRBV3-2) and TRBJ2-4; D not certain. There are 14 residues in the CDR3. Trimming stripped 1 base from V and 5 bases from J, with 9 bases between. The V gene's germline CDR1 is LGHDT and CDR2 YNNKEL (reference sequence). CDR3 bases: TGTGCCAGCAGCCAAGTTTATGGGGAAAACATTCAGTACTTC. Encoded protein: CASSQVYGENIQYF.

The V call is TRBV2, the J call TRBJ2-7; D possibly corresponds to TRBD2 (5 bases). The CDR3 spans 14 residues. V lost 0 bases and J 4 bases, leaving 10 bases between the germline ends. Germline V gene sequence: CDR1 SNHLY, CDR2 FYNNEI. CDR3 nucleotide sequence: TGTGCCAGCAGTGAAGCGGAGGTAACTTACGAGCAGTACTTC. Its translation is CASSEAEVTYEQYF.

This chain connects TRBV6-5 to TRBJ2-7; D is perhaps TRBD1 (6 bases). Germline V lookup: CDR1 MNHEY, CDR2 SVGAGI. This CDR3 has 13 amino acids. The V gene lost 2 bases and the J gene lost 7 bases, with 12 bases spanning the gap. This CDR3 is CASSYQTGREQYF. The CDR3 region has the DNA TGTGCCAGCAGTTACCAGACAGGTCGGGAGCAGTACTTC.

The gene calls are TRBV12-5 and TRBJ1-4; 7 bases align to TRBD1. V lost 1 base to trimming and J lost 6 bases; unmatched junction nucleotides: 2. The CDR3 runs to 14 residues. CDR1 is LGHNT, CDR2 FRNRAP, per germline. The CDR3 nucleotides are TGTGCTAGTGGTTTGGGACAGGGAGATGAAAAACTGTTTTTT. This gives the protein CASGLGQGDEKLFF.

The rearrangement uses TRBV4-3 and TRBJ2-7, with D possibly being TRBD1 or TRBD2 (7 bases each). Trimming took 0 bases from V and 3 from J, leaving 12 bases between them. Germline-derived CDR1 and CDR2 are LGHNA and YSLEER. The CDR3 sequence is 15 residues long. The CDR3: CASSQEAGGDYEQYF. The CDR3 nucleotides are TGCGCCAGCAGCCAAGAGGCAGGGGGGGACTACGAGCAGTACTTC.

The chain employs TRBV19 and TRBJ1-4, with 9 nucleotides matching TRBD1. The CDR3 consists of 12 residues. Germline V CDR1 and CDR2: LNHDA, SQIVND (reference sequence). After removal of 9 bases from V and 8 bases from J, the junction contained 4 bases not matched to a gene. CDR3 sequence: CASGTGFEKLFF. The CDR3 region has the DNA TGTGCCAGCGGGACAGGGTTCGAAAAACTGTTTTTT.

The chain is built from TRBV6-5 and TRBJ2-3; 12 nucleotides agree with TRBD2. Trimming cost V 5 bases and J 5 bases; bases outside gene matches: 5. The CDR3 spans 15 residues. CDR1 and CDR2 from the germline V gene are MNHEY and SVGAGI. CDR3 loop: CASSKTSGGGDTQYF. CDR3 nucleotide sequence: TGTGCCAGCAGTAAGACTAGCGGGGGTGGAGATACGCAGTATTTT.

The chain joins TRBV6-5 to TRBJ1-6; the match to TRBD1 covers 10 bases. Germline values: CDR1 MNHEY, CDR2 SVGAGI. V trimming: 5 bases; J trimming: 10 bases; junction bases outside the gene matches: 5. The CDR3 is made up of 14 amino acids. Here the CDR3 reads CASSRGQGESPLHF. CDR3 DNA: TGTGCCAGCAGTCGCGGACAGGGGGAGTCACCCCTCCACTTT.

The sample holds one count of this clone. This chain joins TRBV11-2 and TRBJ2-7, with TRBD1 identical over 9 bases. This CDR3 is 15 amino acids long. V trimming: 2 bases; J trimming: 2 bases; junction bases outside the gene matches: 4. Germline V gene sequence: CDR1 SGHAT, CDR2 FQNNGV. CDR3 sequence reads: CASSLRGQGTYEQYF. CDR3 DNA: TGTGCCAGCAGCTTAAGAGGACAGGGGACCTACGAGCAGTACTTC.

This chain uses TRBV7-3 with TRBJ2-1; D is perhaps TRBD2 (7 bases). The germline V and J ends were trimmed by 1 base and 5 bases, with 12 bases remaining between them. The CDR3 runs 15 residues. Germline V gene lookup returns CDR1 SGHTA and CDR2 FQGTGA. The CDR3 DNA reads TGTGCCAGCAGCTTAAAGGTGGGGGGGCACAATGAGCAGTTCTTC. Translation: CASSLKVGGHNEQFF.

V usage is TRBV25-1 and J usage is TRBJ2-7, with 7 bases fitting TRBD1. CDR1 is MGHDK and CDR2 is SYGVNS in the germline V gene. V was clipped by 6 bases and J by 3 bases; unmatched bases: 11. The CDR3 consists of 15 residues. Here the CDR3 reads CASRDTGAGSYEQYF. Here the CDR3 DNA reads TGTGCCAGCAGAGACACAGGGGCCGGTAGCTACGAGCAGTACTTC.

The chain has TRBV5-1 and TRBJ2-1; the match to TRBD2 covers 7 bases. Trimming at V came to 1 base and at J to 8 bases, leaving 18 bases not matched to a gene. The CDR3 totals 18 residues. CDR1 SGHRS and CDR2 YFSETQ come from the germline V gene. The DNA for the CDR3 is TGCGCCAGCAGCTTGTCTCGAGGGCCGGGACTACCAACCGATGAGCAGTTCTTC. It yields the protein CASSLSRGPGLPTDEQFF.

The chain couples TRBV6-4 to TRBJ2-3; TRBD1 matches 9 bases. V was pared by 5 bases and J by 3 bases, with 6 bases of the junction left unmatched. The CDR3 extends over 15 amino acids. CDR1 MRHNA and CDR2 SNTAGT come from the germline V gene. The CDR3 nucleotides read TGTGCCAGCAGTCCGAGACAGGGGGTTACAGATACGCAGTATTTT. Translating gives CASSPRQGVTDTQYF.

The V call is TRBV27, the J call TRBJ1-1; 11 bases are a match to TRBD1. Trimming at V came to 3 bases and at J to 5 bases, leaving 11 bases not matched to a gene. The CDR3 length is 17 residues. Germline values: CDR1 MNHEY, CDR2 SMNVEV (reference sequence). The CDR3, as DNA: TGTGCCAGCAGTTTTTATTTCGGACAGGGGGCGCGGACTGAAGCTTTCTTT. Translation: CASSFYFGQGARTEAFF.

The chain uses TRBV7-9 and TRBJ2-3; TRBD2 might be the D (6 bases). Germline V lookup: CDR1 SEHNR, CDR2 FQNEAQ (reference sequence). The length of the CDR3 is 14 residues. The V gene lost 7 bases and the J gene lost 3 bases, with 14 bases spanning the gap. The CDR3 coding sequence is TGTGCCAGCACCAAAAGGAGGGGAACAGATACGCAGTATTTT. This gives the protein CASTKRRGTDTQYF.

The chain uses TRBV29-1 and TRBJ2-7; D gene ambiguous. CDR1 and CDR2 (germline): SQVTM, ANQGSEA. V lost 4 bases and J 0 bases, leaving 10 bases between the germline ends. This CDR3 spans 13 amino acids. Written as DNA, the CDR3 is TGCAGCGTTGTCGCAGGAAGCTCCTACGAGCAGTACTTC. This encodes CSVVAGSSYEQYF.

V is TRBV6-2 or TRBV6-3 and J is TRBJ1-5, with 8 bases fitting TRBD1. CDR1 and CDR2 from the germline V gene are MNHEY and SVGEGT. This CDR3 is built from 16 residues. Trimming removed 0 bases from V and 3 bases from J; junction bases left unmatched: 4. The CDR3 nucleotides read TGTGCCAGCAGTTACTCGAGGACAGGGCACAATCAGCCCCAGCATTTT. Residues: CASSYSRTGHNQPQHF.

The chain recombines TRBV3-1 (or the pseudogene TRBV3-2) with TRBJ1-4; D unclear. The V gene's germline CDR1 is LGHDT and CDR2 YNNKEL (reference sequence). Trimming pared 4 bases from V and 7 bases from J, leaving 19 bases between. This CDR3 is built from 16 residues. The CDR3 DNA is TGTGCCAGCAGCCCGGGGAGGAAGGGTGTGGCTGAAAAACTGTTTTTT. Protein: CASSPGRKGVAEKLFF.

J is TRBJ1-2 and V is TRBV30, with no clear D. The CDR3 runs 11 residues. The ends were cut back, 4 bases at V and 10 bases at J, with 13 bases in the middle. Germline V gene lookup returns CDR1 GTSNPN and CDR2 SVGIG (reference sequence). CDR3 sequence: CAWNRGGDYTF. The CDR3 nucleotides read TGTGCCTGGAACCGAGGAGGCGACTACACCTTC.

V is TRBV12-3 or TRBV12-4 and J is TRBJ2-2; D is unclear. Trimming removed 5 bases at V and 3 bases at J, with 7 bases between. This CDR3 has 13 residues. The DNA for the CDR3 is TGTGCCAGCAGTCCGCTCCACACCGGGGAGCTGTTTTTT. Encoded protein: CASSPLHTGELFF.